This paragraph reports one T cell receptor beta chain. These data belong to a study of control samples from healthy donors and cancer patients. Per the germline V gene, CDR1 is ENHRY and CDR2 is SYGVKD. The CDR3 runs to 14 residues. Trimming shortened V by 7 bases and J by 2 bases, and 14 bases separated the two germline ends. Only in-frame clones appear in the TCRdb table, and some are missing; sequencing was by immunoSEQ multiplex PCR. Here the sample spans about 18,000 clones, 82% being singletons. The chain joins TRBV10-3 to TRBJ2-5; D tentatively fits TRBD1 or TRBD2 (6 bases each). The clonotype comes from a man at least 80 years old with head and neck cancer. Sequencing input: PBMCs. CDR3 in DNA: TGTGCCATCACCTCGGGGGCGGGGCAAGAGACCCAGTACTTC. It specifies CAITSGAGQETQYF.